This TCR beta chain appears in the sequencing data of a study of CD8 T cells in ankylosing spondylitis. The CDR3 contains 16 residues. Germline assignment: CDR1 SGHRS and CDR2 YFSETQ. Overall study findings and caveats: Made up of eight highly homologous variants, a TCR beta motif appeared characteristic of ankylosing spondylitis blood.

TCRdb re-analysed the 5' RACE reads in MiXCR, keeping a single row per CDR3 protein. This table has about 240,000 distinct CDR3 sequences, 8% to 11% appearing once. About this clonotype itself: Antigen: not known. One junction end does not reproduce the germline sequence, and a read error may be involved.

This sequence joins TRBV5-1 and TRBJ1-1; a possible D gene is TRBD1 (6 bases). The source material was blood, either unsorted or a sorted T cell fraction (not recorded which). The receptor was derived from a male donor with ankylosing spondylitis or in good health (not recorded which). CDR3 sequence (DNA): TGCGCCAGCAGCGGGGGACCAGGGGCAGGGAACACTGAAGCTTTGTTT. Encoded protein: CASSGGPGAGNTEALF.